This TCR beta chain appears in the sequencing data of a study of CD8+CD57+ T cells in acquired aplastic anemia. Selection for sequencing was limited to patients who had shown CD8+CD57+ cell expansion by flow cytometry. The CDR3 covers 14 residues. After removal of 0 bases from V and 3 bases from J, the junction contained 2 bases not matched to a gene. Per the germline V gene, CDR1 is SGHKS and CDR2 is YYEKEE (reference sequence). The template used for profiling TCR beta VDJ and CDR3 was genomic DNA. TCRdb reprocessed the reads via MiXCR and lists one record per CDR3 protein. The sample yields about 180,000 distinct CDR3 sequences, 40% to 55% seen once.

The genes are TRBV5-5 and TRBJ2-5, with TRBD2 identical over 7 bases. The receptor comes from a human donor with aplastic anemia. Sequencing input: sorted CD4+, CD8+, or CD8+CD57+ T cells (not recorded which) from PBMCs. The CDR3 nucleotides read TGTGCCAGCAGCTTGGCCGCGGGAGAAGAGACCCAGTACTTC. Translation gives CASSLAAGEETQYF.